The clone carrying this T cell receptor beta chain was seen more than once but under ten times. Germline V gene data show CDR1 as DFQATT and CDR2 as SNEGSKA (reference sequence). V shed 3 bases and J shed 0 bases, with 8 bases lying between them. The CDR3 loop spans 14 amino acids. MiXCR was run by TCRdb on the RT-PCR reads, yielding one entry per CDR3 protein. The sample lists around 700,000 distinct CDR3 sequences; 12% to 15% were seen once. Sequencing was carried out using memory CD4+ T cells from blood. The chain joins TRBV20-1 to TRBJ2-2; D ambiguous. This receptor was identified in a female donor in good health, serving as a healthy control. CDR3 loop: CSASPGSNTGELFF. The CDR3 nucleotides are TGCAGTGCTAGTCCCGGGTCGAACACCGGGGAGCTGTTTTTT.